This TCR beta chain is drawn from a study of early stage breast cancer tumors. About the study: ER+/PR+/HER2- status applied to about 75% of the 16 invasive breast tumors. Roughly 9.4-fold was the mean read coverage per sample. General study findings and limits: Most shared enriched TCRB sequences were commonly generated ones. Chain pairing and CD4, CD8 or FOXP3 expression were not captured.

Method: immunoSEQ multiplex PCR; TCRdb's copy keeps in-frame clones and lacks some. The sample yields roughly 48,000 clones, roughly 80% seen once. For this clone: Its cognate antigen is unknown.

The sequencing sample was made of blood. The receptor's source is a person between 50 and 60 years old with breast cancer.

The CDR3 DNA follows: TGTGCCAGCAGCACTAGCGGGAGTGGGTTCTACGAGCAGTACTTC. Its protein product is CASSTSGSGFYEQYF. The chain has TRBV7-8 and TRBJ2-7, with TRBD2 identical over 11 bases. The ends lost 5 bases at V and 3 bases at J; junction bases unmatched: 6. CDR3 length equals 15 residues. Per germline, CDR1 SGHVS and CDR2 FQNEAQ.